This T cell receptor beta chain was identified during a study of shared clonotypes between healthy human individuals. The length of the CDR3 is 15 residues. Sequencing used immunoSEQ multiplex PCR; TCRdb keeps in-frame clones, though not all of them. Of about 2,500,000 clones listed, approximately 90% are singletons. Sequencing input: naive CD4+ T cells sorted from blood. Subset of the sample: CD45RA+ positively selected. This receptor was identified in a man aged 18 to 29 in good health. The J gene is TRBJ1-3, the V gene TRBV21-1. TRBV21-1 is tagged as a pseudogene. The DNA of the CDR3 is TGTGCCAGCAGCATAAACGGTCGCTCTGGAAACACCATATATTTT. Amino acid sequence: CASSINGRSGNTIYF.